These 6 T cell receptor beta chains were all obtained from the same sample, sequenced in a study of blood T cell repertoires in COVID-19. TCRdb keeps only in-frame clones here, not all; method: immunoSEQ multiplex PCR. The data contain about 190,000 clones, roughly 85% of them singletons. Sequencing used peripheral blood. The receptors were gathered from a woman in her 30s with acute or convalescent COVID-19.

J is TRBJ2-1 and V is TRBV2; 8 bases align to TRBD2. The CDR3 runs to 12 residues. Germline V gene data show CDR1 as SNHLY and CDR2 as FYNNEI. The trim removed 5 bases at V and 12 bases at J, leaving 6 bases unmatched. DNA for the CDR3: TGTGCCAGCAGTCCAGCCGGGGGGGGGCAGTTCTTC. Translation: CASSPAGGGQFF.

V gene TRBV24-1 combines with J gene TRBJ2-7; perhaps TRBD2 as D (5 bases). There are 15 residues in the CDR3. Germline assignment: CDR1 KGHDR and CDR2 SFDVKD. Trimming removed 3 bases at V and 1 base at J, with 12 bases between. CDR3 sequence reads: CATSDPREFSYEQYF. CDR3 sequence (DNA): TGTGCCACCAGTGATCCACGGGAATTTTCCTACGAGCAGTACTTC.

V gene TRBV29-1 combines with J gene TRBJ1-2, with TRBD1 identical over 8 bases. Germline V gene lookup returns CDR1 SQVTM and CDR2 ANQGSEA. The CDR3 contains 14 residues. Trimming cost V 4 bases and J 3 bases; bases outside gene matches: 7. In nucleotides, the CDR3 is TGCAGCGTTGGTCCAGGGGGCGCGGACTATGGCTACACCTTC. Translation: CSVGPGGADYGYTF.

The chain has TRBV19 and TRBJ1-4; 10 nucleotides align to TRBD1. Trimming took 4 bases from V and 5 from J; bases not matched to a gene: 10. The CDR3 runs to 17 residues. The germline gives CDR1 LNHDA, CDR2 SQIVND (reference sequence). The CDR3 is CASSTNPPGQGNEKLFF. In DNA form, the CDR3 reads TGTGCCAGTAGTACTAACCCTCCGGGACAGGGGAATGAAAAACTGTTTTTT.

The genes are TRBV5-1 and TRBJ2-1; 9 bases fit TRBD2. The J segment lost 2 bases and the V segment lost 4 bases, leaving 4 bases of the junction unmatched. CDR3 size: 15 residues. The germline gives CDR1 SGHRS, CDR2 YFSETQ. The CDR3 spells CASSRSGGTYNEQFF. CDR3 coding DNA: TGCGCCAGCAGCCGGAGCGGGGGGACCTACAATGAGCAGTTCTTC.

This rearrangement joins TRBV10-3 to TRBJ1-1; 11 nucleotides agree with TRBD1. Germline assignment: CDR1 ENHRY and CDR2 SYGVKD. V dropped 4 bases and J dropped 11; count of bases not matched to a gene: 9. The CDR3 loop spans 14 amino acids. The CDR3 spells CAISGDRGSVYAFF. The CDR3 nucleotides are TGTGCCATCAGTGGGGACAGGGGGTCGGTGTATGCTTTCTTT.